This TCR beta chain appears in the sequencing data of a study of blood T cell repertoires in COVID-19. Study overall: PBMCs, B-cell-depleted T cells, or T cells provided the cDNA or gDNA that made up the material.

Per germline, CDR1 SGHDT and CDR2 YYEEEE. The CDR3 runs 16 residues. Trimming removed 2 bases at V and 2 bases at J, with 17 bases between. Sequenced by immunoSEQ multiplex PCR; TCRdb stores in-frame clones only, minus some. Of 8,500 to 10,000 clones listed, approximately 80% were seen once; the top ten hold around 6.9%. The gene calls are TRBV5-6 and TRBJ2-7; D remains unclear. This clonotype was sampled from a man in his 70s with active COVID-19. The sequenced sample was peripheral blood. The CDR3 DNA follows: TGTGCCAGCAGCTTTGAGGATAGGCTCATCCCCTACGAGCAGTACTTC. It translates to CASSFEDRLIPYEQYF.